This T cell receptor (beta chain) was sequenced for a study of OX40 agonist ivuxolimab in advanced cancers. Study context: Patients were about 83% male with ages about 23 to 79, mean 60.

The CDR3 extends over 14 amino acids. Trimming cost V 0 bases and J 7 bases, with 14 bases left between them. Germline V gene data show CDR1 as SGHKS and CDR2 as YYEKEE (reference sequence). Comment on this clone: Its target is not known.

Method: immunoSEQ multiplex PCR; TCRdb's copy keeps in-frame clones and lacks some. The sample includes 40,000 to 60,000 clones, 88% of them seen just once. Study conclusions and caveats: Among T cells, CD8+ cells averaged more expanded clones than CD4+ cells.

This chain connects TRBV5-5 to TRBJ2-7; D possibly corresponds to TRBD1 (6 bases). The TCR comes from an adult with an advanced solid tumor such as melanoma, head and neck, liver or kidney cancer. Material: CD4+ or CD8+ T cells sorted from blood, obtained in a trial of the OX40 agonist ivuxolimab. In DNA form, the CDR3 reads TGTGCCAGCAGCTTGGTAACAGGGAGTGTGGAGCAGTACTTC. Its translation is CASSLVTGSVEQYF.